This TCR beta chain stems from a study of blood T cell repertoires in COVID-19. This CDR3 region has 13 residues. The germline V gene has CDR1 MGHRA and CDR2 YSYEKL. Using immunoSEQ multiplex PCR, the repertoire was profiled, and TCRdb retains in-frame clones only, with some absent. The sample comprises more than 95,000 clones, around 82% of which are singletons, and 13% rests with the top ten. The sequencing sample was made of peripheral blood. The chain is built from TRBV4-1 and TRBJ1-2; 12 nucleotides align to TRBD1. This receptor was obtained from a human donor in a cohort sampled during active or convalescent COVID-19. DNA for the CDR3: TGCGAGCTAGGGGACAGGGGGCGGTGGGGCTACACCTTC. It translates to CELGDRGRWGYTF.